This TCR beta chain originates from a study of T cells in Graves' hyperthyroidism and ophthalmopathy (dated 2019 in TCRdb). In the study overall: Peripheral blood was collected at initial diagnosis, before any treatment. To identify distinguishing TCR V-J signatures, a discovery cohort of about 100 patients was used, comprising roughly 45 with Graves' ophthalmopathy and around 60 with stable Graves' hyperthyroidism. An independent validation cohort of around 19 hyperthyroidism patients and 17 patients who later progressed to ophthalmopathy tested prospective prediction of ophthalmopathy. The roughly 90 discovery patients were divided at random into training and test sets in a 7:3 ratio. In addition, the study compared T-cell repertoires in thyroid tissue and in blood from about 6 Graves' hyperthyroidism patients. After blood sampling, hyperthyroidism patients were treated with methimazole at a starting dose of 30 mg daily, and ophthalmopathy patients were treated with high-dose intravenous methylprednisolone. The paper reports TCR Vbeta CDR3 sequencing of 140 or so peripheral blood samples: over 40 ophthalmopathy, fewer than 80 hyperthyroidism and about 17 progressor patients.

This clonotype was recorded many times. There is no known antigen for this receptor. No much larger clonotype is one base removed from it; base qualities were not supplied. The TCR beta CDR3 regions were amplified from the RNA transcripts. The TCR CDR3 was subjected to a first round of RT-PCR using the HTBI primer set and the Qiagen OneStep RT-PCR kit. The libraries were constructed in a second round of multiplex PCR and then size-selected and purified. Paired-end sequencing of the libraries was performed with 100 bp reads on an Illumina HiSeq2000. In the authors' own workflow: SOAPnuke was used to process the raw data, removing reads that contained adapters or uncalled bases, had a mean Phred below 15, or lacked an exact match to the constant primer or identifier. COPE v1.2.5 was used to merge high-quality paired reads, and clonotypes were defined as unique nucleotide sequences. MiTCR v1.1 was used to align clonotypes to the IMGT TRBV, TRBD and TRBJ reference segments. The analysis was restricted to V-J combinations with a frequency above 0.0001, which together covered 99% to 99.2% of the repertoires. The TCS score was defined as the ratio of F50 (clonal expansion) to E x V (chaos), calculated using BLOSUM62-based TCRdist between CDR3 peptides within each V-J. Welch's t-statistics and random forest reduced 450 to 600 V-J features to roughly 13, which were used in a naive Bayes classifier (R e1071). TCRdb ran its own pipeline on the public reads, namely fastp trimming at Q25 and MiXCR clone calling, and kept in-frame beta chains. CDR3 protein sequences are deduplicated, and each keeps its most common genes and DNA. The authors' filters were not applied to this entry. The sample contains 300,000 to 450,000 distinct CDR3 sequences, about 18% of them found a single time. The top ten hold around 40% of the sample.

Ophthalmopathy patients had moderately to severely active disease, with a Clinical Activity Score of 3 or more, a NOSPECS grade of 4 or more, and a disease duration of less than 3 months. Exclusion was applied to patients with uncontrolled infections, other autoimmune diseases, pregnancy or lactation. Diagnoses relied on clinical symptoms, serum thyroxine and TRAb, thyroid ultrasound and orbital computed tomography. Ficoll-Paque density gradient centrifugation was used to isolate PBMCs from about 10 ml of fresh peripheral blood. Total RNA was extracted with Trizol reagent, and quality was checked on an Agilent 2100 Bioanalyzer. Study-wide conclusions, independent of this receptor: A 13 V-J signature model separated ophthalmopathy from stable hyperthyroidism, with around 90% sensitivity and just under 84% specificity in cross-validation and 80%/75% in testing. Most expanded thyroid clonotypes (frequency above 0.001) were also detected in blood, a finding suggesting that blood repertoires may reflect thyroid immune responses. During validation, the model predicted progression to ophthalmopathy a median of roughly six months ahead of onset, with around 65% sensitivity and under 85% specificity. Sample size was not statistically predetermined, and blinding of investigators to group allocation was not performed.

The CDR3 runs 17 amino acids, cysteine and phenylalanine included. Here the CDR3 DNA is all that survives: 51 bases in frame from base 1. Trimming removed 6 bases from V and 8 bases from J; the gene matches leave 17 bases unexplained. This receptor was identified in a man younger than 35 with Graves' ophthalmopathy. The chain employs TRBV12-3 or TRBV12-4 and TRBJ2-1; 9 central nucleotides agree with TRBD1. Sequences were obtained from blood. The CDR3 region reads CASSGPGGQGFWYEQFF. The DNA sequence is TGTGCCAGCAGCGGCCCTGGGGGACAGGGTTTTTGGTATGAGCAGTTCTTC.